This T cell receptor beta chain was found in a study of OX40 agonist ivuxolimab in advanced cancers. Whole-study context: Three patients, one with hepatocellular carcinoma and two with cutaneous melanoma, achieved partial responses.

Baseline was the first blood sampling point, followed by cycle 4 day 1 and cycle 7 day 1. General study results and limits: Which antigen the expanded peripheral T cells recognized is unknown. CD4+ T cells averaged fewer expanded clones than CD8+ T cells.

Regarding this clone: The antigen is undetermined. The junction departs from the called germline gene at one end, perhaps through a read error.

The germline CDR1 and CDR2 sequences are MDHEN and SYDVKM. The CDR3 contains 12 residues. This table comes from immunoSEQ multiplex PCR, and its TCRdb copy is limited to in-frame clones, with some not included. The data contain tens of thousands of clones, roughly four fifths of them singletons. V is TRBV28 and J is TRBJ1-1, with a possible D match to TRBD1 (5 bases). The source was CD4+ or CD8+ T cells sorted from blood, collected in a trial of the OX40 agonist ivuxolimab. This clonotype was obtained from an adult with an advanced solid tumor such as melanoma, head and neck, liver or kidney cancer. The CDR3 nucleotides are TGTGCCAGCAGTTTGACCGGGGCGCGGGTGAGATTT. It yields the protein CASSLTGARVRF.